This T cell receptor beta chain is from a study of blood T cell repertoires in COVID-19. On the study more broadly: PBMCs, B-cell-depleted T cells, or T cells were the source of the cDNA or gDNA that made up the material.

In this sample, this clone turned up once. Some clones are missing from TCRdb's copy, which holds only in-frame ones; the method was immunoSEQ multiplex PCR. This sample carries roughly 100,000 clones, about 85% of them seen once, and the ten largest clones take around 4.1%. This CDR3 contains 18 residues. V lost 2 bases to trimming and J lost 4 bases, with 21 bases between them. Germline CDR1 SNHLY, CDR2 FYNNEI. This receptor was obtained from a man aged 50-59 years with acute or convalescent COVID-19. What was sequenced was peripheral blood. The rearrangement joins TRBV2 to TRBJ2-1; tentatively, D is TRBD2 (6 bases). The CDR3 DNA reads TGTGCCAGCAGTGAATTCGGTTTGGGACTGAACACTTACAATGAGCAGTTCTTC. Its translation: CASSEFGLGLNTYNEQFF.